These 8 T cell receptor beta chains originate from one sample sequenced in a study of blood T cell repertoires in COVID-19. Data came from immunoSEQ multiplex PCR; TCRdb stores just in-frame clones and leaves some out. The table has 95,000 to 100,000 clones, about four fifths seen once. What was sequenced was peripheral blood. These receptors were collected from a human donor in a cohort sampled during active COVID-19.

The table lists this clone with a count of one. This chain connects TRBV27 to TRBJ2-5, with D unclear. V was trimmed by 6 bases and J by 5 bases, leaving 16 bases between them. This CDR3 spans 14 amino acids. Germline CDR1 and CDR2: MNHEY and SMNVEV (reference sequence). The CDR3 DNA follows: TGTGCCAGCAGAAGACTCCTTGGTTTGGAGACCCAGTACTTC. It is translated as CASRRLLGLETQYF.

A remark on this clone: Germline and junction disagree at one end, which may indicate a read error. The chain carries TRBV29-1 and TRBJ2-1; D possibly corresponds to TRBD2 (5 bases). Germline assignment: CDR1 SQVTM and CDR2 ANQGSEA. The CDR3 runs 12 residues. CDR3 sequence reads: CSAINLETTPIF. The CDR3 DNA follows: TGCAGCGCCATCAACCTTGAGACTACCCCAATCTTC.

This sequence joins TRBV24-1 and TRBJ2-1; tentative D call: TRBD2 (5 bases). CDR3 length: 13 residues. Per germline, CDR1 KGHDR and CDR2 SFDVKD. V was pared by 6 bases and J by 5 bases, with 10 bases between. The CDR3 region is CATSSRGNNEQFF. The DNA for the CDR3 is TGTGCCACCAGTTCTCGGGGAAACAATGAGCAGTTCTTC.

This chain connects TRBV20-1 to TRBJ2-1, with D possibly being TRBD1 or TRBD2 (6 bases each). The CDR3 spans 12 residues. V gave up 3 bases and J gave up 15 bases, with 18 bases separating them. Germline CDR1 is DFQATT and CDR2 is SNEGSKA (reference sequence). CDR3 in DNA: TGCAGTGCTAGTGGGGGGCCTCCTCCTGGGTTCTTC. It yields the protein CSASGGPPPGFF.

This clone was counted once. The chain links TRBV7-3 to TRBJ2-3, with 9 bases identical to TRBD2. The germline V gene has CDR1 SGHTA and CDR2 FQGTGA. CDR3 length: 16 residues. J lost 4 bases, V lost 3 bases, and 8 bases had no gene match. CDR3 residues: CASSLLSGGFPDTQYF. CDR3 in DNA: TGTGCCAGCAGCTTGCTCAGCGGGGGGTTCCCAGATACGCAGTATTTT.

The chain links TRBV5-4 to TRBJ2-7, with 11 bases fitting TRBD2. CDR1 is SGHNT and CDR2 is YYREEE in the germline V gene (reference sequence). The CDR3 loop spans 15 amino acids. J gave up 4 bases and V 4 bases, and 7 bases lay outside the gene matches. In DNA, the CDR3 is TGTGCCAGCAGCACCGGACTAGCGGGCCTTTACGAGCAGTACTTC. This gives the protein CASSTGLAGLYEQYF.

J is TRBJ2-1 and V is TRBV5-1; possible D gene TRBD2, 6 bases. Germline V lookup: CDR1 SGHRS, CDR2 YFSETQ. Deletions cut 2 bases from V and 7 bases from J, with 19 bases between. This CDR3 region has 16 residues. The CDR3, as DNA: TGCGCCAGCAGCTTAAACGGGAGATCGGATTTAAATGAGCAGTTCTTC. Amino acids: CASSLNGRSDLNEQFF.

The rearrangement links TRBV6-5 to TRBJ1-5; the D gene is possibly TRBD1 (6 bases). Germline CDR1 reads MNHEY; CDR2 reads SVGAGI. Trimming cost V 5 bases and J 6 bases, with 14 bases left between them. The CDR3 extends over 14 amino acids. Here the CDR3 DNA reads TGTGCCAGCAGTCCTATAGGGGGATTTCAGCCCCAGCATTTT. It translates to CASSPIGGFQPQHF.